The following is a T cell receptor (beta chain) sequence with its context. Original data processing: Counts of nucleated cells, estimated from reference gene primer amplification, were obtained. Repertoires were generated with immunoSEQ multiplex PCR, while TCRdb's copy carries only in-frame clones and drops some. That table is the source of V, J and clone size, and D and trimming were worked out from the DNA. Altogether over 130,000 clones are present, approximately 85% being singletons, with the ten largest covering around 2.9%. This specimen comes from a study of blood T cell repertoires in COVID-19. Looking at the study overall: The origin of the acute and convalescent COVID-19 samples was the United States, Italy and Spain. From T cells, B-cell-depleted T cells, or PBMCs came the material, which was cDNA or gDNA.

Germline lookup yields CDR1 SGHNT and CDR2 YYREEE (reference sequence). The CDR3 length is 15 residues. The V and J ends lost 0 bases and 2 bases respectively, with 12 bases between them. This TCR derives from a man between 50 and 59 years old with acute or convalescent COVID-19. The V gene is TRBV5-4, the J gene TRBJ2-7; D is unresolved. The sample comprised peripheral blood. The CDR3 nucleotides are TGTGCCAGCAGCTTGGGGGCCGGTCAGACCTACGAGCAGTACTTC. It yields the protein CASSLGAGQTYEQYF.